These T cell receptor beta chains were read from a single sample in a study of vaccination effects on CD4 cells after COVID-19. TCRdb keeps only in-frame clones here, not all; method: immunoSEQ multiplex PCR. This sample yields about 16,000 clones, of which approximately 70% are seen a single time; around 9% belongs to the top ten. These receptors lack a known antigen. The sample in question was CD4+ T cells from PBMCs cultured with SARS-CoV-2 spike peptides, obtained after COVID-19 vaccination. The receptors here all came from a human donor who received a COVID-19 vaccine. Each CDR3 is given with its conserved first and last residue. A D gene is named only where the DNA matches it firmly. A row's size may be missing; if present it is once, few, many or a size class.

j_gene | abundance | v_gene | d_gene | CDR3nt | CDR3aa
TRBJ2-1 | NA | TRBV10-3 | TRBD1 | TGTGCCATCAGTGAGTCCCGGGACAGGAATAATGAGCAGTTCTTC | CAISESRDRNNEQFF
TRBJ2-3 | NA | TRBV6-4 | TRBD2 | TGTGCCAGCAGTGCTAGCGGGGACCCCCCAGATACGCAGTATTTT | CASSASGDPPDTQYF
TRBJ1-2 | NA | TRBV30 | TRBD1 | TGTGCCTGGAGAGTACAGGGGGTGGGTGGCTACACCTTC | CAWRVQGVGGYTF
TRBJ2-5 | NA | TRBV28 | NA | TGTGCCAGCACTTTTGGGGCCTCACAAGAGACCCAGTACTTC | CASTFGASQETQYF
TRBJ1-4 | NA | TRBV19 | NA | TGTGCCACGGCCACAGGGATGGGTACTGAAAAACTGTTTTTT | CATATGMGTEKLFF
TRBJ1-5 | few | TRBV5-1 | NA | TGCGCCAGCAGCTTAGGGAGGGGCAATCAGCCCCAGCATTTT | CASSLGRGNQPQHF
TRBJ1-6 | NA | TRBV10-3 | NA | TGTGCCATCAGTGCAGGAGGCAATTCACCCCTCCACTTT | CAISAGGNSPLHF
TRBJ2-5 | once | TRBV7-2 | NA | TGTGCCAGCAGCTTACGCATTCAAGAGACCCAGTACTTC | CASSLRIQETQYF
TRBJ2-1 | NA | TRBV6-2/TRBV6-3 | NA | TGTGCCAGCAGCAGGGACTCCCGGTCGCCTTACAATGAGCAGTTCTTC | CASSRDSRSPYNEQFF
TRBJ1-3 | NA | TRBV12-2 | NA | TGTGCAAGTCGCTTAGCACCGGAAGGGGGTAACTCTGGAAACACCATATATTTT | CASRLAPEGGNSGNTIYF
TRBJ1-6 | NA | TRBV7-9 | NA | TGTGCCAGCAGCCGCCTCTCGGGGGGCGTTGACTTT | CASSRLSGGVDF
TRBJ2-7 | NA | TRBV5-1 | NA | TGCGCCAGCAGCTTGGGCCAGAACTACGAGCAGTACTTC | CASSLGQNYEQYF
TRBJ2-1 | few | TRBV4-1 | TRBD2 | TGCGCCAGCAGCCGACTCCCCGGGACTAGCGGGAGAGATGGGCAGTTCTTC | CASSRLPGTSGRDGQFF
TRBJ2-5 | NA | TRBV5-1 | TRBD1 | TGCGCCAGCAGCTTGGGGACAGGGGGAGAGACCCAGTACTTC | CASSLGTGGETQYF
TRBJ2-7 | medium-sized | TRBV19 | TRBD2 | TGTGCCAGTAACAATACTAGCGGGAGGGACTACGAGCAGTACTTC | CASNNTSGRDYEQYF
TRBJ1-1 | medium-sized | TRBV5-6 | NA | TGTGCCAGCAGCGGGATGGGGGCGCGCACTGAAGCTTTCTTT | CASSGMGARTEAFF
TRBJ2-1 | NA | TRBV7-9 | NA | TGTGCCAGCAGCTTAGGGTATGGTGAGCAGTTCTTC | CASSLGYGEQFF
TRBJ2-1 | NA | TRBV3-1/TRBV3-2 | NA | TGTGCCAGCAGCCCAAGGACTATTAGCTCCTACAATGAGCAGTTCTTC | CASSPRTISSYNEQFF
TRBJ2-7 | NA | TRBV6-6 | NA | TGTGCCAGCAGTTACTCTGCCGGCTCCTACGAGCAGTACTTC | CASSYSAGSYEQYF
TRBJ2-1 | NA | TRBV9 | TRBD2 | TGTGCAGGGACCGGGGGGGCCTCCTACAATGAGCAGTTCTTC | CAGTGGASYNEQFF
TRBJ1-1 | NA | TRBV19 | TRBD1 | TGTGCCAGTAGTGACAGGGGGCGATCCGACACTGAAGCTTTCTTT | CASSDRGRSDTEAFF
TRBJ1-5 | NA | TRBV7-2 | NA | TGTGCCAGCAGCTTAGATCTGGGGTCGGTGCAGCCCCAGCATTTT | CASSLDLGSVQPQHF
TRBJ1-3 | once | TRBV19 | NA | TGTGCCAGTACTCCCCGTGTAGCTGGAAACACCATATATTTT | CASTPRVAGNTIYF
TRBJ2-3 | NA | TRBV9 | NA | TGTGCCAGCAGCGGTCGGGACTCTAGAGATACGCAGTATTTT | CASSGRDSRDTQYF
TRBJ1-2 | NA | TRBV5-4 | TRBD1 | TGTGCCAGCAGCCAGACAGGGGGCGTTGGCGGCTACACCTTC | CASSQTGGVGGYTF
TRBJ1-2 | once | TRBV29-1 | TRBD1 | TGCAGCGTTGTTGAGGGGGCTGGTTACTATGGCTACACCTTC | CSVVEGAGYYGYTF
TRBJ1-2 | NA | TRBV25-1 | NA | TGTGCCAGCAGTGAATTCGGCCTCCGGGACGGCGGTGGCTACACCTTC | CASSEFGLRDGGGYTF
TRBJ1-2 | NA | TRBV6-5 | TRBD1 | TGTGCCAGCAGTTTAAAGACAGGGGCGATCTATGGCTACACCTTC | CASSLKTGAIYGYTF
TRBJ2-3 | NA | TRBV7-8 | NA | TGTGCCAGCAGCTTAGGCGGAAATACGCAGTATTTT | CASSLGGNTQYF
TRBJ2-3 | NA | TRBV3-1/TRBV3-2 | NA | TGTGCCAGCAGCCCCCGCGGTCCAGATACGCAGTATTTT | CASSPRGPDTQYF
TRBJ2-3 | NA | TRBV4-1 | NA | TGCGCCAGCAGCCAAGCTGGGCAGGGCGGGCCAGATACGCAGTATTTT | CASSQAGQGGPDTQYF
TRBJ2-3 | NA | TRBV5-6 | NA | TGTGCCAGCAGCCATCGGACCCGCACAGATACGCAGTATTTT | CASSHRTRTDTQYF
TRBJ2-7 | NA | TRBV5-1 | NA | TGCGCCAGCAGCTTGGACCCTAGCTCCTACGAGCAGTACTTC | CASSLDPSSYEQYF
TRBJ2-2 | NA | TRBV24-1 | NA | TGTGCCACCAGTGATCCACTAGCTCCCGGGGAGCTGTTTTTT | CATSDPLAPGELFF
TRBJ2-7 | NA | TRBV18 | TRBD1 | TGTGCCAGCTCACCCGGACAGGGGTACTACGAGCAGTACTTC | CASSPGQGYYEQYF
TRBJ1-4 | NA | TRBV30 | TRBD1 | TGTGCCTGGGGCCCCGGACAGGGACTCCCAACTAATGAAAAACTGTTTTTT | CAWGPGQGLPTNEKLFF
TRBJ1-3 | NA | TRBV9 | NA | TGTGCCAGCAGGAGGGGGAATTCTGGAAACACCATATATTTT | CASRRGNSGNTIYF
TRBJ2-7 | NA | TRBV6-5 | NA | TGTGCCAGCAGTTACTCCTTGGCAAGGGCCTACGAGCAGTACTTC | CASSYSLARAYEQYF